A single sample is the source of the 25 T cell receptor beta chains below, sequenced in a study of beta chain features in type 1 diabetes. Every bit of the isolated RNA underwent reverse transcription, so sequencing read expressed TCRB transcripts. The assay was immunoSEQ multiplex PCR, and TCRdb's table has in-frame clones only and misses some. The sample includes 200,000 to 300,000 clones, 55% to 70% of them seen just once. Sequenced material: naive CD4+ T cells from blood. The receptors derive from a man aged 25-45 years in good health.

This clone was seen once. The chain links TRBV4-3 to TRBJ2-7, with 16 bases fitting TRBD2. Germline V gene lookup returns CDR1 LGHNA and CDR2 YSLEER. This CDR3 has 15 amino acids. V was clipped by 8 bases and J by 7 bases; unmatched bases: 8. The CDR3 DNA is TGCGCCAGCTCCGGGACTAGCGGGAGGGGATCGGAGCAGTACTTC. Amino acid sequence: CASSGTSGRGSEQYF.

CDR3 in DNA: TGTGCCAGCAGCCCCCGGAGTAGCGGACCCTACGAGCAGTACTTC. Translation: CASSPRSSGPYEQYF. The genes are TRBV9 and TRBJ2-7, with a weak D call TRBD2 (6 bases). Germline lookup yields CDR1 SGDLS and CDR2 YYNGEE. Trimming pared 4 bases from V and 2 bases from J, leaving 16 bases between. The CDR3 contains 15 residues.

This clone has more than one count but fewer than ten. The sample contains more than one DNA sequence encoding this CDR3. The chain joins TRBV30 to TRBJ2-5; D remains unclear. Germline V gives CDR1 GTSNPN, CDR2 SVGIG (reference sequence). CDR3 length: 11 amino acids. V was clipped by 3 bases and J by 5 bases, with 7 bases between them. The CDR3 is CAWRVGETQYF. Written as DNA, the CDR3 is TGTGCCTGGAGAGTGGGTGAGACCCAGTACTTC.

CDR3 in amino acids: CASSTGTENNEQFF. In DNA form, the CDR3 reads TGTGCCAGCAGCACCGGGACGGAAAACAATGAGCAGTTCTTC. The chain employs TRBV7-2 and TRBJ2-1; D might be TRBD1 or TRBD2, each matching 5 bases. Trimming removed 5 bases at V and 5 bases at J, with 13 bases between. The CDR3 has 14 amino acids. Germline values: CDR1 SGHTA, CDR2 FQGNSA. Full variable domain (outside the CDR3, taken from reference TRBV7-2 and TRBJ2-1): GAGVSQSPSNKVTEKGKDVELRCDPISGHTALYWYRQSLGQGLEFLIYFQGNSAPDKSGLPSDRFSAERTGGSVSTLTIQRTQQEDSAVYLCASSTGTENNEQFFGPGTRLTVL.

This clone appeared a few times. The chain couples TRBV30 to TRBJ2-1; 7 bases agree with TRBD2. Germline V CDR1 and CDR2: GTSNPN, SVGIG (reference sequence). This CDR3 contains 14 residues. The ends lost 2 bases at V and 7 bases at J; junction bases unmatched: 8. This CDR3 reads CAWSRVVAGNEQFF. Here the CDR3 DNA reads TGTGCCTGGAGTAGGGTGGTAGCGGGTAATGAGCAGTTCTTC.

This clone was seen only once. This sequence joins TRBV30 and TRBJ2-5; 8 bases match TRBD2. CDR1 is GTSNPN and CDR2 is SVGIG in the germline V gene (reference sequence). V lost 2 bases and J lost 4; bases outside the gene matches: 6. The CDR3 covers 14 residues. In nucleotides, the CDR3 is TGTGCCTGGAGTCTCCCGGGGGGGCGAGAGACCCAGTACTTC. This translates into CAWSLPGGRETQYF.

V usage is TRBV7-8 and J usage is TRBJ2-3, with a possible D match to TRBD2 (6 bases). In germline, CDR1 is SGHVS, CDR2 FQNEAQ. CDR3 length: 12 amino acids. The CDR3 DNA reads TGTGCGGGGGGAATGGGCACAGATACGCAGTATTTT. Protein sequence: CAGGMGTDTQYF.

The rearrangement links TRBV9 to TRBJ2-4, with D perhaps TRBD1 or TRBD2 (6 bases each). The length of the CDR3 is 14 residues. The ends were cut back, 0 bases at V and 8 bases at J, with 12 bases in the middle. Germline CDR1 SGDLS, CDR2 YYNGEE. In DNA form, the CDR3 reads TGTGCCAGCAGCGTAGGGAACAGGGAGGACATTCAGTACTTC. Protein product: CASSVGNREDIQYF.

The genes are TRBV15 and TRBJ1-5, with TRBD1 matching 7 bases. Germline assignment: CDR1 LNHNV and CDR2 YYDKDF (reference sequence). The CDR3 contains 18 residues. V dropped 3 bases and J dropped 4; count of bases not matched to a gene: 15. CDR3 coding DNA: TGTGCCACCAGCAGGGCCGACAGGGCACTTAGCTCAAATCAGCCCCAGCATTTT. Its protein is CATSRADRALSSNQPQHF.

The chain uses TRBV6-6 and TRBJ2-1; no firm D call. Germline assignment: CDR1 MNHNY and CDR2 SVGAGI (reference sequence). The CDR3 is 15 residues long. V lost 0 bases, J lost 6 bases, and 12 bases lay in between. The CDR3 spells CASSYSKGVPNEQFF. CDR3 DNA sequence: TGTGCCAGCAGTTACTCGAAAGGAGTTCCCAATGAGCAGTTCTTC.

The V and J genes are TRBV30 and TRBJ2-5, with D unclear. From germline, CDR1 is GTSNPN and CDR2 SVGIG (reference sequence). The CDR3 runs to 14 residues. V lost 4 bases to trimming and J lost 1 base, with 13 bases between them. The chain's CDR3 is CAWTNGSPQETQYF. The CDR3 nucleotides read TGTGCCTGGACAAACGGCTCTCCCCAAGAGACCCAGTACTTC.

This clone has only a few counts. The chain employs TRBV29-1 and TRBJ2-2, with 7 bases lining up with TRBD2. The CDR3 is 14 residues long. Trimming cost V 4 bases and J 5 bases; bases outside gene matches: 7. Germline-derived CDR1 and CDR2 are SQVTM and ANQGSEA. The CDR3 loop is CSVGREWVTGELFF. CDR3 DNA: TGCAGCGTTGGGCGGGAGTGGGTTACCGGGGAGCTGTTTTTT.

This chain connects TRBV30 to TRBJ1-6; tentatively, D is TRBD1 (5 bases). The CDR3 spans 12 residues. Germline CDR1 GTSNPN, CDR2 SVGIG (reference sequence). V was shortened by 6 bases and J by 4 bases, with 7 bases between the two germline ends. CDR3 bases: TGTGCCTGTGACAGTTATAATTCACCCCTCCACTTT. Encoded protein: CACDSYNSPLHF.

CDR3 DNA sequence: TGTGCCAGCAGTAGCGCAGGGGGTAGCGCTGGGGCCAACGTCCTGACTTTC. This translates into CASSSAGGSAGANVLTF. This chain uses TRBV14 with TRBJ2-6; 7 positions match TRBD1. The CDR3 runs 17 residues. J was trimmed by 2 bases and V by 6 bases; bases with no gene match: 10. From germline, CDR1 is SGHDN and CDR2 FVKESK.

V usage is TRBV30 and J usage is TRBJ2-2, with a tentative D call TRBD1 (5 bases). Deletions cut 0 bases from V and 2 bases from J, with 13 bases between. Per germline, CDR1 GTSNPN and CDR2 SVGIG (reference sequence). CDR3 length: 16 amino acids. The CDR3 DNA is TGTGCCTGGAGTGTACGAGCAGGGTACAACACCGGGGAGCTGTTTTTT. This sequence encodes CAWSVRAGYNTGELFF.

The CDR3 DNA is TGTGCCAGCAGCTTGACGAGGGATCGCTATAATTCACCCCTCCACTTT. This gives the protein CASSLTRDRYNSPLHF. The V gene is TRBV7-9, the J gene TRBJ1-6; D gene ambiguous. This CDR3 spans 16 amino acids. CDR1 is SEHNR, CDR2 FQNEAQ, per germline (reference sequence). With 3 bases removed from V and 3 bases from J, the gap between germline ends came to 12 bases.

The V gene is TRBV11-1, the J gene TRBJ1-1; 7 nucleotides agree with TRBD1. The CDR3 sequence is 14 residues long. Trimming at V came to 4 bases and at J to 1 base, leaving 3 bases not matched to a gene. CDR1 and CDR2 (germline): SGHAT, FQDESV (reference sequence). CDR3 protein: CASSSDRSNTEAFF. DNA for the CDR3: TGTGCCAGCAGCTCGGACAGGTCGAACACTGAAGCTTTCTTT.

This clone was counted once. The CDR3 loop reads CASSVEGDSTDTQYF. Written as DNA, the CDR3 is TGTGCCAGCAGCGTAGAGGGGGATAGCACAGATACGCAGTATTTT. This chain uses TRBV9 with TRBJ2-3; the D gene is possibly TRBD1 (6 bases). With 0 bases removed from V and 0 bases from J, the gap between germline ends came to 8 bases. Germline V gene data show CDR1 as SGDLS and CDR2 as YYNGEE. This CDR3 is 15 amino acids long.

The V gene is TRBV27, the J gene TRBJ2-1; possible D gene TRBD2, 5 bases. The CDR3 has 12 residues. Looked up from germline, CDR1 is MNHEY and CDR2 is SMNVEV (reference sequence). Trimming stripped 7 bases from V and 7 bases from J, with 11 bases between. CDR3 in DNA: TGTGCCAGCACGCACCCGGGGAATGAGCAGTTCTTC. Amino acid sequence: CASTHPGNEQFF.

This clone was picked up one time. J is TRBJ1-1 and V is TRBV28; 7 bases are shared with TRBD1. V was clipped by 6 bases and J by 0 bases; unmatched bases: 10. The CDR3 is made up of 16 amino acids. Germline-derived CDR1 and CDR2 are MDHEN and SYDVKM. The CDR3 DNA is TGTGCCAGCAGCTATTACAGGGGCGCCATGAACACTGAAGCTTTCTTT. Translating it yields CASSYYRGAMNTEAFF.

This chain connects TRBV5-1 to TRBJ2-6; D may be TRBD1 (6 bases). CDR1 and CDR2 from the germline V gene are SGHRS and YFSETQ. V was clipped by 4 bases and J by 2 bases, with 10 bases between them. This CDR3 comprises 15 residues. CDR3: CASSAPGAGANVLTF. In DNA, the CDR3 is TGCGCCAGCAGCGCACCAGGGGCTGGGGCCAACGTCCTGACTTTC.

This clone has a single count. The chain is built from TRBV5-1 and TRBJ1-2, with 7 bases that match TRBD1. Germline loops: CDR1 SGHRS, CDR2 YFSETQ. The CDR3 length is 14 residues. The V gene end was trimmed by 3 bases and the J gene end by 5 bases; junction bases not matched to a gene: 7. CDR3: CASSSGQAFYGYTF. In DNA form, the CDR3 reads TGCGCCAGCAGCTCCGGACAGGCCTTTTATGGCTACACCTTC.

Comments on this clone: At one end, the junction sequence differs from germline, possibly due to a read error. CDR3 nucleotide sequence: TGCGCCGGCAGGAGGGATCGGTACGAGCAGTACTTC. Protein sequence: CAGRRDRYEQYF. The rearrangement links TRBV23-1 to TRBJ2-7; possibly TRBD2 for D (6 bases). TRBV23-1 has ORF status, its function being uncertain. This CDR3 is built from 12 residues.

The chain has TRBV4-3 and TRBJ1-2; no firm D call. From germline, CDR1 is LGHNA and CDR2 YSLEER. V shed 1 base and J shed 3 bases, with 6 bases lying between them. The CDR3 runs to 13 residues. The DNA for the CDR3 is TGCGCCAGCAGCCAAGTGATAGACTATGGCTACACCTTC. Translating gives CASSQVIDYGYTF.

A remark on this clone: This sample also contains other DNA sequences that code for the same CDR3. This sequence joins TRBV28 and TRBJ2-7; 8 bases agree with TRBD2. V lost 5 bases and J lost 0; bases outside the gene matches: 0. The CDR3 is 13 residues long. Germline lookup yields CDR1 MDHEN and CDR2 SYDVKM. The CDR3 spells CASSLAGSYEQYF. The CDR3 DNA reads TGTGCCAGCAGTCTAGCGGGCTCCTACGAGCAGTACTTC.